Described below is a single T cell receptor beta chain sequence and its context. Its matching antigen is unknown. The record originates from a study of T cells expressing NK-cell markers. Study background: Sorted CD3+CD56+NKG2C+, CD3+CD56+NKG2C- and CD3+CD56-NKG2C+ T-cell subsets were beta-chain profiled.

TCRdb reworked the 5' RACE reads into one entry per CDR3 protein, no DNA. Its listing shows more than 250,000 distinct CDR3 sequences. The CDR3 runs 15 residues. Study findings and constraints: Expanded NKG2C+ T cell clones were not confirmed as HCMV-specific. Roughly six donors had dominant NKG2C+ clonotypes that comprised about 1.0-7.5% of their CD8+ T cells.

This sequence originates from a man aged 18-30 years in good health. The chain joins TRBV12-3 or TRBV12-4 to TRBJ2-1; TCRdb proposes TRBD2, but this gene call is untestable without DNA. Material: blood T cells: a sorted CD56 or NKG2C T cell subset, CD4+ or CD8+ T cells, or bulk PBMC T cells (not recorded which). This chain's CDR3 is CASTRSGTSLNEQFF.